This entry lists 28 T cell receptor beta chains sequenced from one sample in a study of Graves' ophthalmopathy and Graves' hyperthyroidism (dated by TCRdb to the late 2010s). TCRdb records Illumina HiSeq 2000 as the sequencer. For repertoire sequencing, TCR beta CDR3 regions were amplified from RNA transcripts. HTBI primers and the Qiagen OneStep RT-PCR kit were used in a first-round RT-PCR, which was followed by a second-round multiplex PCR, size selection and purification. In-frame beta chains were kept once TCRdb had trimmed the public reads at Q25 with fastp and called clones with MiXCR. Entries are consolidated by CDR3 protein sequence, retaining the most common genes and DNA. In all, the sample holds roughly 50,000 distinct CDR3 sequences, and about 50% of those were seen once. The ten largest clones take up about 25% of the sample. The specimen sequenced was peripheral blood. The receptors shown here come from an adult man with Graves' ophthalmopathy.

CDR3 in amino acids: CASSFLAGGYNEQFF. DNA for the CDR3: TGTGCCAGCAGTTTCCTAGCGGGAGGGTACAATGAGCAGTTCTTC. The gene calls are TRBV28 and TRBJ2-1; TRBD2 aligns across 12 bases. Looked up from germline, CDR1 is MDHEN and CDR2 is SYDVKM. CDR3 size: 15 residues. Losses at the gene ends were 3 bases for V and 4 bases for J; bases not matched to a gene: 1.

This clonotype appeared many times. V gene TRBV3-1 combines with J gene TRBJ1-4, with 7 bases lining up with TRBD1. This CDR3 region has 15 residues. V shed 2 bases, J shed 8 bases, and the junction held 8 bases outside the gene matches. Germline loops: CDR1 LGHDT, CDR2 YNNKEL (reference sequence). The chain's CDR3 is CASSQLTGLEEKLFF. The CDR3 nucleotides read TGTGCCAGCAGCCAACTGACAGGGCTGGAGGAAAAACTGTTTTTT.

The CDR3 reads CAISRGTSGSRTYEQYF. In nucleotides, the CDR3 is TGTGCCATCAGCCGAGGGACTAGCGGGAGTAGGACCTACGAGCAGTACTTC. The rearrangement links TRBV10-3 to TRBJ2-7; 14 positions agree with TRBD2. Per the germline V gene, CDR1 is ENHRY and CDR2 is SYGVKD. Unmatched junction bases numbered 9, after V lost 6 bases and J lost 2 bases. This CDR3 is 17 amino acids long.

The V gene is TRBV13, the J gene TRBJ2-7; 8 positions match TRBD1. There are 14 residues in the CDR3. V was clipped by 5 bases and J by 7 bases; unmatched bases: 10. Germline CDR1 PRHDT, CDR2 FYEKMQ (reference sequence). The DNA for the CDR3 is TGTGCCAGCAGCCGGTCGGTCAGGGGGCATGAGCAGTACTTC. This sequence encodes CASSRSVRGHEQYF.

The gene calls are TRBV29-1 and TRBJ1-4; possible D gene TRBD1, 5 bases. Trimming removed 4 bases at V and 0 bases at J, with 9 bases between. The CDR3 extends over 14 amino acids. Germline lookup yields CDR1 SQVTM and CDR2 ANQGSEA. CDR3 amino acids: CSVVPGATNEKLFF. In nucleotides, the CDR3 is TGCAGCGTTGTACCGGGGGCAACTAATGAAAAACTGTTTTTT.

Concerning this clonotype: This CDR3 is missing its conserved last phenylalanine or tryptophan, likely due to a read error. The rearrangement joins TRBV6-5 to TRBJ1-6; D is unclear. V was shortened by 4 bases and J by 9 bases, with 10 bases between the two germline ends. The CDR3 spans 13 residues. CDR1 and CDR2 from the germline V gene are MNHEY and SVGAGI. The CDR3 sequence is CASSSEGISPLHL. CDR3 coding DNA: TGTGCCAGCAGTTCTGAAGGGATTTCACCCCTCCACCTT.

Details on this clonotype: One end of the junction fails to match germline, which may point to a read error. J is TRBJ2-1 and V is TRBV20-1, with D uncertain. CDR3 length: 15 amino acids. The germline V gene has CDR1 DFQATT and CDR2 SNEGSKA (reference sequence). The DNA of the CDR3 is TGCTGTGCTAGAGATCAACGGAGCTCCTACAATGAGCAGTCCTTC. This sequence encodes CCARDQRSSYNEQSF.

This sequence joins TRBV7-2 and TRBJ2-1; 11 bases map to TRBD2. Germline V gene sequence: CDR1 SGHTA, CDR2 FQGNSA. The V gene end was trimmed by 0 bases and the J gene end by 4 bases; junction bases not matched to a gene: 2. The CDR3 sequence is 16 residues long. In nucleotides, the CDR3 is TGTGCCAGCAGCTTAGCCGGGACTAGCGGTTACAATGAGCAGTTCTTC. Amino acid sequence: CASSLAGTSGYNEQFF.

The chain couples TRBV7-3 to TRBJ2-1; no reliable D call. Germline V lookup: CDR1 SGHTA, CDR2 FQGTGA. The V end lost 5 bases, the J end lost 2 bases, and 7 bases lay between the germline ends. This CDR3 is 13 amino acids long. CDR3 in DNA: TGTGCCAGCAGCCGACGGACCTACAATGAGCAGTTCTTC. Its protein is CASSRRTYNEQFF. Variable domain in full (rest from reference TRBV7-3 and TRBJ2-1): GAGVSQTPSNKVTEKGKYVELRCDPISGHTALYWYRQSLGQGPEFLIYFQGTGAADDSGLPNDRFFAVRPEGSVSTLKIQRTERGDSAVYLCASSRRTYNEQFFGPGTRLTVL.

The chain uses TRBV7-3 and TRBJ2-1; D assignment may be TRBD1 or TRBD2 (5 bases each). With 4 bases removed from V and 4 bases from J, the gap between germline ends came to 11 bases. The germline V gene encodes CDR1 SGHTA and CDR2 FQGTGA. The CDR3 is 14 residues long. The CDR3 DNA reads TGTGCCAGCAGCTCCCGGGACCATTACAATGAGCAGTTCTTC. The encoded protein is CASSSRDHYNEQFF. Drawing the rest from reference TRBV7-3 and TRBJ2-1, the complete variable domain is GAGVSQTPSNKVTEKGKYVELRCDPISGHTALYWYRQSLGQGPEFLIYFQGTGAADDSGLPNDRFFAVRPEGSVSTLKIQRTERGDSAVYLCASSSRDHYNEQFFGPGTRLTVL.

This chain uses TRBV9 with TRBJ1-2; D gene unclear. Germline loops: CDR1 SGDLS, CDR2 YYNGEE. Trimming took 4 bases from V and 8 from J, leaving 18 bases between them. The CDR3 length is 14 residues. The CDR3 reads CASSRSVGLGGYTF. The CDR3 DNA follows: TGTGCCAGCAGCCGGTCGGTCGGGCTGGGCGGCTACACCTTC.

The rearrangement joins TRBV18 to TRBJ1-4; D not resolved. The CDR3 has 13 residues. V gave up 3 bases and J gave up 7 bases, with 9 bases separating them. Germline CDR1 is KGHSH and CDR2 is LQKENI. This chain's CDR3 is CASSPQRGEKLFF. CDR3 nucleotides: TGTGCCAGCTCACCTCAACGAGGTGAAAAACTGTTTTTT.

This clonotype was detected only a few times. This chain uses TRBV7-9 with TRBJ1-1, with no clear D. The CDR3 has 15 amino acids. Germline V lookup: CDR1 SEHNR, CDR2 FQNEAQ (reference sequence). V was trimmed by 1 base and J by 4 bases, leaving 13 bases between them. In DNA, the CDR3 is TGTGCCAGCAGCTTAGGGACCCTCGTGGGCACTGAAGCTTTCTTT. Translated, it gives CASSLGTLVGTEAFF.

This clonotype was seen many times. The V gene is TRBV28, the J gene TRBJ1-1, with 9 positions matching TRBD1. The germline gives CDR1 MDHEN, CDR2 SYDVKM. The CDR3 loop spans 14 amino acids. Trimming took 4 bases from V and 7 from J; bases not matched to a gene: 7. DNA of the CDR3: TGTGCCAGCAGTTATACAGGGGGCCGGATTGAAGCTTTCTTT. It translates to CASSYTGGRIEAFF.

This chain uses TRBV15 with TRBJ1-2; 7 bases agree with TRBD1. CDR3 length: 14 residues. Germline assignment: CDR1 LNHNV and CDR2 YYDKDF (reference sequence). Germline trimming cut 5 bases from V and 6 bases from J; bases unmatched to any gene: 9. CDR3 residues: CATSEERGQDGYTF. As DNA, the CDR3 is TGTGCCACCAGCGAGGAGAGGGGGCAGGATGGCTACACCTTC.

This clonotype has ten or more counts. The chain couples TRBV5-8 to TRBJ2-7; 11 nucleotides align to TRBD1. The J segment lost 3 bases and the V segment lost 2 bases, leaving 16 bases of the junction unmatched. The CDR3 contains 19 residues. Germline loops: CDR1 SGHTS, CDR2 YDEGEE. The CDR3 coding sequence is TGTGCCAGCAGCTTTGACGCCAGAATTGCGGGACAGGGGGGCTACGAGCAGTACTTC. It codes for CASSFDARIAGQGGYEQYF.

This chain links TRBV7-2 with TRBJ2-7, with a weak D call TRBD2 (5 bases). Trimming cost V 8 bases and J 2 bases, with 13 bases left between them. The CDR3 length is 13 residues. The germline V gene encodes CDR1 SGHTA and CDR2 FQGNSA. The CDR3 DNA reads TGTGCCAGCGGAAAGCGGCGCCCCTACGAGCAGTACTTC. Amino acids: CASGKRRPYEQYF.

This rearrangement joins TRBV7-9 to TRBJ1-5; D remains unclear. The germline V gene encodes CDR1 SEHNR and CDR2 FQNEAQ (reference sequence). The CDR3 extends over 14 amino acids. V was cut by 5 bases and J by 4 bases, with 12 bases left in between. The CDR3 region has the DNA TGTGCCAGCAGCGCGGGGTCCTGGAATCAGCCCCAGCATTTT. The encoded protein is CASSAGSWNQPQHF.

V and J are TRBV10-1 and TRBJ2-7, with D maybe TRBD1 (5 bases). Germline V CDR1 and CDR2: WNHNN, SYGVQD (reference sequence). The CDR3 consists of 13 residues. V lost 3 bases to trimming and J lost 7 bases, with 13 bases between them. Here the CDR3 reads CASSEQTGREQYF. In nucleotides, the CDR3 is TGCGCCAGCAGTGAACAAACAGGACGAGAGCAGTACTTC.

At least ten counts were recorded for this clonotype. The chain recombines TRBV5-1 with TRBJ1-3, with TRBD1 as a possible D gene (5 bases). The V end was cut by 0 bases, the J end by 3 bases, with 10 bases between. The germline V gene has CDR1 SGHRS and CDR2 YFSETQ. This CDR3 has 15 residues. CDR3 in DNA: TGCGCCAGCAGCTTGGGATCAGGGAATGGAAACACCATATATTTT. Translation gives CASSLGSGNGNTIYF.

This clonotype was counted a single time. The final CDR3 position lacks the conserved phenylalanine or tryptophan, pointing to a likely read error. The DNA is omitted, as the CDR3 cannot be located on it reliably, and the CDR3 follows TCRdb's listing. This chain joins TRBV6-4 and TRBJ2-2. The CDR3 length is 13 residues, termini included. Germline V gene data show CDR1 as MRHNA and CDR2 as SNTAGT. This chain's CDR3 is CASSGANTGERFC.

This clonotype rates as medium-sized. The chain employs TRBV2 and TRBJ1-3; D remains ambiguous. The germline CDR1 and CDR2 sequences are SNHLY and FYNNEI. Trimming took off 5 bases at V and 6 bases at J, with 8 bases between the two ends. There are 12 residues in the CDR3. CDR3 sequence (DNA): TGTGCCAGCAGTCTCGACGAAAACACCATATATTTT. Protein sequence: CASSLDENTIYF.

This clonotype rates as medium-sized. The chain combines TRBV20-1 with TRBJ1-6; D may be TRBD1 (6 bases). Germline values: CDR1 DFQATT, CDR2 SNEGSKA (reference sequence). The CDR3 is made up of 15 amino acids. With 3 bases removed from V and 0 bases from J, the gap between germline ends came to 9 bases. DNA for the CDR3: TGCAGTGCTAGGACAGGCGGCTCCTATAATTCACCCCTCCACTTT. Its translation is CSARTGGSYNSPLHF.

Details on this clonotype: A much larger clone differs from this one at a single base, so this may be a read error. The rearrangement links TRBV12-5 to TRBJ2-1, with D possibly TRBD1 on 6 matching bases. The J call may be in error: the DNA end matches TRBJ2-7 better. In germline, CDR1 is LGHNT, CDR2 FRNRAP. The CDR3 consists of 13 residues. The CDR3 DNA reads TGTGCTAGTGGTTGGGGGCCTTGCAATGAGCAGTACTTC. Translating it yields CASGWGPCNEQYF.

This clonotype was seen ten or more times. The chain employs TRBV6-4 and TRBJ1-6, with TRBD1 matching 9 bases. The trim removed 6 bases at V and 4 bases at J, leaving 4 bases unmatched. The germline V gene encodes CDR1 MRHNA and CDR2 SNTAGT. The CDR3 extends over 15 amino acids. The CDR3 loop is CASRYRGPYNSPLHF. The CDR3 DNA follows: TGTGCCAGCAGGTACAGGGGGCCTTATAATTCACCCCTCCACTTT.

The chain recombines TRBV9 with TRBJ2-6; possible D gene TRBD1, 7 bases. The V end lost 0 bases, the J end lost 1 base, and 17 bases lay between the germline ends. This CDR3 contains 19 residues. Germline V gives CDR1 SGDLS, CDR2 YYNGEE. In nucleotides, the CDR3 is TGTGCCAGCAGCGTAGTTGGAGGGGGCGCATCTTCTGGGGCCAACGTCCTGACTTTC. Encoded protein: CASSVVGGGASSGANVLTF.

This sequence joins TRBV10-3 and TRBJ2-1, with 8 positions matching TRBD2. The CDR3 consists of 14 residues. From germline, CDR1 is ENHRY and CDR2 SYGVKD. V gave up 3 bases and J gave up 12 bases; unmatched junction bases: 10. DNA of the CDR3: TGTGCCATCAGTGATGGAACTAGCGGAAATACGCAGTTCTTC. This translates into CAISDGTSGNTQFF.

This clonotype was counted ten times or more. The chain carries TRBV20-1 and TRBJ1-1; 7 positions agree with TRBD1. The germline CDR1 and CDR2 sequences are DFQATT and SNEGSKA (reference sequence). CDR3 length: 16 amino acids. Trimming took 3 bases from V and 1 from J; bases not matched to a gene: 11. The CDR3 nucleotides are TGCAGTGCTAGTAAAGGGGGCTCAACCTCGAACACTGAAGCTTTCTTT. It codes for CSASKGGSTSNTEAFF.